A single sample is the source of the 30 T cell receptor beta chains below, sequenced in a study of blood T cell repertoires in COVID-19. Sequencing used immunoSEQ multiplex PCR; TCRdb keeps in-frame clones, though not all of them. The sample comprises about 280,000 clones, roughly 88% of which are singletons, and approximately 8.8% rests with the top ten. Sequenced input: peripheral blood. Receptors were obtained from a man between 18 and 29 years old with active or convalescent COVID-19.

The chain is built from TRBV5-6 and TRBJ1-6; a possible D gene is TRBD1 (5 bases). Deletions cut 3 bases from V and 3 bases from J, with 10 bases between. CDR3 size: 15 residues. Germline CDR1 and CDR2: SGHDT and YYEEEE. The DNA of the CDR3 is TGTGCCAGCAGCTCTGGACAAATCTATAATTCACCCCTCCACTTT. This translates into CASSSGQIYNSPLHF.

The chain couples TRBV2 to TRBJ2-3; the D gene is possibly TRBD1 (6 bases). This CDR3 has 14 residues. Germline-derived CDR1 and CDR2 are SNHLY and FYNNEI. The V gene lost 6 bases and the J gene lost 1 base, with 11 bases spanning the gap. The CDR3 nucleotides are TGTGCCAGCAGGCAGACAGGAGGCACAGATACGCAGTATTTT. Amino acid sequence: CASRQTGGTDTQYF. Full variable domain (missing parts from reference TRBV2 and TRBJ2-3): EPEVTQTPSHQVTQMGQEVILRCVPISNHLYFYWYRQILGQKVEFLVSFYNNEISEKSEIFDDQFSVERPDGSNFTLKIRSTKLEDSAMYFCASRQTGGTDTQYFGPGTRLTVL.

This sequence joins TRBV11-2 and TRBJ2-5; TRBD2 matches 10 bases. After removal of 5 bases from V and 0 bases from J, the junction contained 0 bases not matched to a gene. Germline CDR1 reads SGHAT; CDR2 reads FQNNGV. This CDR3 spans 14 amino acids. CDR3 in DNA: TGTGCCAGCAGCAGCGGGAGGGACCAAGAGACCCAGTACTTC. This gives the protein CASSSGRDQETQYF.

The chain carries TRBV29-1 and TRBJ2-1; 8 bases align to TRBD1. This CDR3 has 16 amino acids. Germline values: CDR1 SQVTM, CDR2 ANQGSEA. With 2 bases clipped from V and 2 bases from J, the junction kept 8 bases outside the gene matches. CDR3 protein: CSVETSQGVPYNEQFF. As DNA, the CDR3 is TGCAGCGTTGAAACGTCACAGGGGGTCCCCTACAATGAGCAGTTCTTC.

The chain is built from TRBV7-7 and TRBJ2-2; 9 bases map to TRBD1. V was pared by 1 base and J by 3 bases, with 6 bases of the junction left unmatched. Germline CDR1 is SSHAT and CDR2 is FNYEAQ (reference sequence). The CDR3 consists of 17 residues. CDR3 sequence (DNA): TGTGCCAGCAGCTTAGTAAGGGACAGGGATTACACCGGGGAGCTGTTTTTT. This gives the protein CASSLVRDRDYTGELFF. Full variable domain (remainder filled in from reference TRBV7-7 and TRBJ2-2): GAGVSQSPRYKVTKRGQDVTLRCDPISSHATLYWYQQALGQGPEFLTYFNYEAQPDKSGLPSDRFSAERPEGSISTLTIQRTEQRDSAMYRCASSLVRDRDYTGELFFGEGSRLTVL.

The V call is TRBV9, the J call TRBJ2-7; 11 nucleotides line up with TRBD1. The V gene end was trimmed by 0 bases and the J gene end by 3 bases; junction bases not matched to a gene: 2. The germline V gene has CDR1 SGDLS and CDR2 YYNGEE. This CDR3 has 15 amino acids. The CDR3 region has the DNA TGTGCCAGCAGCGTAGGTGGGACAGGGGGCTACGAGCAGTACTTC. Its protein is CASSVGGTGGYEQYF. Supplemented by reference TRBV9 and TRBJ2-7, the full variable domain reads DSGVTQTPKHLITATGQRVTLRCSPRSGDLSVYWYQQSLDQGLQFLIQYYNGEERAKGNILERFSAQQFPDLHSELNLSSLELGDSALYFCASSVGGTGGYEQYFGPGTRLTVT.

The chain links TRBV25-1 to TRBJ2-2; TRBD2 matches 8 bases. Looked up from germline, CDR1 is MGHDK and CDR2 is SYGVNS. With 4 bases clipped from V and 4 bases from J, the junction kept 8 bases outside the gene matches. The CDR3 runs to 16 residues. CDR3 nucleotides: TGTGCCAGCAGTGTCTACGGGGGGGCGCGCACCGGGGAGCTGTTTTTT. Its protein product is CASSVYGGARTGELFF.

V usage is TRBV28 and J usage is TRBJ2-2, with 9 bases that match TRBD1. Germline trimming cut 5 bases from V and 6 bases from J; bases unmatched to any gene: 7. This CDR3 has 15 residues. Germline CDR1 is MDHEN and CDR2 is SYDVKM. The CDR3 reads CASSRTGQGSGELFF. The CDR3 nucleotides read TGTGCCAGCAGTCGGACGGGACAGGGTTCCGGGGAGCTGTTTTTT. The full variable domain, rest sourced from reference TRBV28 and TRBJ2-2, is DVKVTQSSRYLVKRTGEKVFLECVQDMDHENMFWYRQDPGLGLRLIYFSYDVKMKEKGDIPEGYSVSREKKERFSLILESASTNQTSMYLCASSRTGQGSGELFFGEGSRLTVL.

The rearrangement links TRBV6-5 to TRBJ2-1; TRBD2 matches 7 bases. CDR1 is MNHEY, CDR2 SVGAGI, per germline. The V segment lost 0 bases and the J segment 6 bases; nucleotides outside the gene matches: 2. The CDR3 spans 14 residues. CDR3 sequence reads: CASSYSGTINEQFF. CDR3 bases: TGTGCCAGCAGTTACTCGGGGACTATCAATGAGCAGTTCTTC.

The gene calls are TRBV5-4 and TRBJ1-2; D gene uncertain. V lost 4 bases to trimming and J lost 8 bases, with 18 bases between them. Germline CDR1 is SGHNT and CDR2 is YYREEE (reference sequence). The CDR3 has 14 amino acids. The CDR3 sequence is CASSAGDVVRGYTF. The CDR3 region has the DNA TGTGCCAGCAGCGCCGGGGATGTGGTTCGAGGCTACACCTTC.

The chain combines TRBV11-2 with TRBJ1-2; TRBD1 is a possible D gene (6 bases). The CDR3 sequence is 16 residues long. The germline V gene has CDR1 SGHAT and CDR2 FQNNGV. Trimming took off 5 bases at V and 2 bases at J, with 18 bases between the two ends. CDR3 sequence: CASSAIRTGSNYGYTF. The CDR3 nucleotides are TGTGCCAGCAGCGCAATTAGAACAGGGAGCAACTATGGCTACACCTTC.

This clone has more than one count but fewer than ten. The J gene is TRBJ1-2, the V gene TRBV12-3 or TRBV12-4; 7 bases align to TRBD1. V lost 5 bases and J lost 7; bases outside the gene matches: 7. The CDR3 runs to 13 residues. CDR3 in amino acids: CASSPGPGGGYTF. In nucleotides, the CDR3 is TGTGCCAGCAGTCCGGGACCAGGGGGTGGCTACACCTTC.

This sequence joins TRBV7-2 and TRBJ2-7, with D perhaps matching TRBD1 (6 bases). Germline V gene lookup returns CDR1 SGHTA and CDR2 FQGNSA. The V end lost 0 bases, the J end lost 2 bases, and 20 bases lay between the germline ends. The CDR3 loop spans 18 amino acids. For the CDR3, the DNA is TGTGCCAGCAGCTTAGCAGGGCCCTACGACAGGACCGCCTACGAGCAGTACTTC. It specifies CASSLAGPYDRTAYEQYF.

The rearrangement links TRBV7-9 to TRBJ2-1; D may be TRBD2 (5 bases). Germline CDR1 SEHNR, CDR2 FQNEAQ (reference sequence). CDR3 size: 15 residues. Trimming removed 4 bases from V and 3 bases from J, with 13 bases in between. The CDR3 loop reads CASSSPLGSYNEQFF. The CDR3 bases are TGTGCCAGCAGCTCCCCACTTGGGAGCTACAATGAGCAGTTCTTC.

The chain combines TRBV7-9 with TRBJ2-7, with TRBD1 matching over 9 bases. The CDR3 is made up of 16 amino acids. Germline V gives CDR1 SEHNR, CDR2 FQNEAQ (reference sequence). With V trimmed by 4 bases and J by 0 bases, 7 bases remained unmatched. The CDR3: CASSSRGQGSSYEQYF. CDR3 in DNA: TGTGCCAGCAGCTCAAGGGGACAGGGAAGCTCCTACGAGCAGTACTTC.

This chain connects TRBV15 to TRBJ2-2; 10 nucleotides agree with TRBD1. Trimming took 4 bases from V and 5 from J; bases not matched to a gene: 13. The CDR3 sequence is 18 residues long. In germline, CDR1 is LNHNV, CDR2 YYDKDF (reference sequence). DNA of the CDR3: TGTGCCACCAGCATCGAGCCGGGACAGGGGTACCCTACCGGGGAGCTGTTTTTT. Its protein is CATSIEPGQGYPTGELFF.

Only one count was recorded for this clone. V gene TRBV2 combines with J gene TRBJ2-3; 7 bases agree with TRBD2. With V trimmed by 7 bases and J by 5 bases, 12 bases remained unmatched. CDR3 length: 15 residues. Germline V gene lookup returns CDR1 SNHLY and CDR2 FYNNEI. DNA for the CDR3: TGTGCCAGCACTCAACAGAGGGCTAGCGGAGATACGCAGTATTTT. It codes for CASTQQRASGDTQYF. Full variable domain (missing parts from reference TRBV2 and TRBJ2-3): EPEVTQTPSHQVTQMGQEVILRCVPISNHLYFYWYRQILGQKVEFLVSFYNNEISEKSEIFDDQFSVERPDGSNFTLKIRSTKLEDSAMYFCASTQQRASGDTQYFGPGTRLTVL.

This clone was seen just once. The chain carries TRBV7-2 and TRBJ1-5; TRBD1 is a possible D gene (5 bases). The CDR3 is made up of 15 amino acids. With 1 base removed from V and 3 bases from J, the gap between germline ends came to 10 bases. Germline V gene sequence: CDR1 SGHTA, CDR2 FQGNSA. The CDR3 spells CASSLGSGINQPQHF. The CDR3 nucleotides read TGTGCCAGCAGCTTAGGGTCAGGGATCAATCAGCCCCAGCATTTT.

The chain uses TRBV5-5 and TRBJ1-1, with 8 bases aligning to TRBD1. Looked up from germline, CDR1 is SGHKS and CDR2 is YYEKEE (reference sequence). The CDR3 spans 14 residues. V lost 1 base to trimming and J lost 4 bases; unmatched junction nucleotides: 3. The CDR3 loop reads CASSLTGGPTEAFF. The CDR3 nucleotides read TGTGCCAGCAGCTTGACAGGGGGTCCCACTGAAGCTTTCTTT.

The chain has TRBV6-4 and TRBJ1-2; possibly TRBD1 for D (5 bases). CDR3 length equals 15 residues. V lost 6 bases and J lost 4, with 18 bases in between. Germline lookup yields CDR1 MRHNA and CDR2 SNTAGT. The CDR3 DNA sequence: TGTGCCAGCAGCGATTTCCTCAGGGTTGGCTATGGCTACACCTTC. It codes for CASSDFLRVGYGYTF.

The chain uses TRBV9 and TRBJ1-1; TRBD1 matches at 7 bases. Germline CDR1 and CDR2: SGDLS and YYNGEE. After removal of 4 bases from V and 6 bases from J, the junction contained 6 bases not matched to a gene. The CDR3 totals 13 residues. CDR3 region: CASSSDREAEAFF. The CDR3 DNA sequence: TGTGCCAGCAGCTCCGACAGGGAGGCTGAAGCTTTCTTT.

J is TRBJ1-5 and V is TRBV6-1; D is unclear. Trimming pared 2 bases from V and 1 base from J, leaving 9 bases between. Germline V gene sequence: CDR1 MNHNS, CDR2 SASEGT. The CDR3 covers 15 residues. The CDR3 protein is CASSEFHSSNQPQHF. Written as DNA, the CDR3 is TGTGCCAGCAGTGAATTTCACAGCAGCAATCAGCCCCAGCATTTT.

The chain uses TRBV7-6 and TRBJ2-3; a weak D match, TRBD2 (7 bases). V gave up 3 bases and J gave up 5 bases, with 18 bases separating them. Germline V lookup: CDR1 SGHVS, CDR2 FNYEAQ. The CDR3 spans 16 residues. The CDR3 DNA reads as TGTGCCAGCAGCTTCCGGGGGGCCCACGTAAGAGATACGCAGTATTTT. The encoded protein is CASSFRGAHVRDTQYF.

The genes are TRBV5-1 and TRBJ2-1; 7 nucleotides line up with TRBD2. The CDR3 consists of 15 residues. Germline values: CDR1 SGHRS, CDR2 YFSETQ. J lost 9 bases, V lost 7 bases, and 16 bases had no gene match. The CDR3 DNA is TGCGCCAGCGACGCCTCGGGGGGTGGGAGGAGTGAGCAGTTCTTC. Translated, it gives CASDASGGGRSEQFF.

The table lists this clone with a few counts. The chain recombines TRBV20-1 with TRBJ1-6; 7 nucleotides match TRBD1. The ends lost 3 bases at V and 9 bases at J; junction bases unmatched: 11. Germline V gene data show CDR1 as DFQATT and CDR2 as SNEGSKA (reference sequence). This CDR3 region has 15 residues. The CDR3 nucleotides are TGCAGTGCTAGTAGGGGGCAGGGGGATTCTTCACCCCTCCACTTT. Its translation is CSASRGQGDSSPLHF.

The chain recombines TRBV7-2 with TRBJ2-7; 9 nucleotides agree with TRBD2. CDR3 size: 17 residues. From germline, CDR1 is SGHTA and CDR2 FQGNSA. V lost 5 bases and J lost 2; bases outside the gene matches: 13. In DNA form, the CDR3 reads TGTGCCAGCAGCCCTCCCAAAGCGGGGGGCAGGACCTACGAGCAGTACTTC. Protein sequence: CASSPPKAGGRTYEQYF.

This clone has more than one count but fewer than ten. The CDR3 spells CASSYSRVGSYEQYF. CDR3 in DNA: TGTGCCAGCAGTTACAGCAGGGTCGGTTCCTACGAGCAGTACTTC. This chain links TRBV6-5 with TRBJ2-7, with D possibly TRBD1 on 5 matching bases. Germline V lookup: CDR1 MNHEY, CDR2 SVGAGI. V lost 2 bases to trimming and J lost 1 base, with 12 bases between them. This CDR3 is built from 15 residues.

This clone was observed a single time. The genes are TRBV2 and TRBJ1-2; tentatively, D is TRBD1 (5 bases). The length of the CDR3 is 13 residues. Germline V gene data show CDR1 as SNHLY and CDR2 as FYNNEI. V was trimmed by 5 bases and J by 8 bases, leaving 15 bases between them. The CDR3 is CASSRLAGGGYTF. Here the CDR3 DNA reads TGTGCCAGCAGTCGTTTGGCGGGGGGAGGCTACACCTTC.

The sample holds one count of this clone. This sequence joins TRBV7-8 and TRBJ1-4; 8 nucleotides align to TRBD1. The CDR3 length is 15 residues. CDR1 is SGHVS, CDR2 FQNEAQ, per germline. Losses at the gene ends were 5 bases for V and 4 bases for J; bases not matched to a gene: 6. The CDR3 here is CASSPSGQVNEKLFF. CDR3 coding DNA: TGTGCCAGCAGCCCATCGGGACAGGTTAATGAAAAACTGTTTTTT.

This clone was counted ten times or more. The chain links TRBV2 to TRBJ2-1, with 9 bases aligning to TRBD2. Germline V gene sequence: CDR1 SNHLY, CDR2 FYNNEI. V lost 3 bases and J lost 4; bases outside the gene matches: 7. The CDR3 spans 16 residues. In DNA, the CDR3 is TGTGCCAGCAGTGATCCGCGGGGGGGCCCTTACAATGAGCAGTTCTTC. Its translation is CASSDPRGGPYNEQFF.